The clone carrying this T cell receptor beta chain was picked up a small number of times. This specimen comes from a study of blood T cells in healthy people across ages. Combining a sample-barcoded 5' primer with a J-beta primer mix, a second PCR ran for about 6 to 12 cycles. Each CDR3 protein is one row after TCRdb ran MiXCR on the 5' RACE reads. This table has fewer than 2 million distinct CDR3 sequences, 30% to 40% appearing once. The CDR3 covers 15 residues. Losses at the gene ends were 4 bases for V and 3 bases for J; bases not matched to a gene: 9. Per the germline V gene, CDR1 is SGHAT and CDR2 is FQNNGV.

V gene TRBV11-2 combines with J gene TRBJ2-7, with 7 bases aligning to TRBD1. The sequencing sample was made of blood. The TCR originated in a human donor in good health. The CDR3 loop reads CASSSMTGSSYEQYF. In DNA form, the CDR3 reads TGTGCCAGCAGCTCAATGACAGGGAGTAGCTACGAGCAGTACTTC.